This T cell receptor (beta chain) was sequenced during a study of OX40 agonist ivuxolimab in advanced cancers. The CDR3 has 15 amino acids. The germline V gene has CDR1 SQVTM and CDR2 ANQGSEA. V lost 2 bases to trimming and J lost 2 bases; unmatched junction nucleotides: 5. The protocol was immunoSEQ multiplex PCR, while the TCRdb copy is restricted to in-frame clones and leaves out a portion. Among approximately 89,000 clones listed, around 90% were seen once. Material: CD4+ or CD8+ T cells sorted from blood, obtained in a trial of the OX40 agonist ivuxolimab. The source of this sequence is an adult with an advanced solid tumor such as melanoma, head and neck, liver or kidney cancer. This chain connects TRBV29-1 to TRBJ1-2; 10 positions agree with TRBD1. Here the CDR3 reads CSVESGTGDNYGYTF. CDR3 nucleotides: TGCAGCGTTGAATCCGGGACAGGGGACAACTATGGCTACACCTTC. Full variable domain (outside the CDR3, taken from reference TRBV29-1 and TRBJ1-2): SAVISQKPSRDICQRGTSLTIQCQVDSQVTMMFWYRQQPGQSLTLIATANQGSEATYESGFVIDKFPISRPNLTFSTLTVSNMSPEDSSIYLCSVESGTGDNYGYTFGSGTRLTVV.